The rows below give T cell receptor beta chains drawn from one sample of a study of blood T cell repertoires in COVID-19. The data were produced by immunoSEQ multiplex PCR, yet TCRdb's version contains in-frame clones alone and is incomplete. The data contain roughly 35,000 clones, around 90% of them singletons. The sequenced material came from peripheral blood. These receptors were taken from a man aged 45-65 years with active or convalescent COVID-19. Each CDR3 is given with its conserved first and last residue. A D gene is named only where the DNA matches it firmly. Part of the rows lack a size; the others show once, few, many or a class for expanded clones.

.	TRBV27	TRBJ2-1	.	TGTGCCAGCAGTATAGTCGGGAGCGGCATTTCTGAGCAGTTCTTC	CASSIVGSGISEQFF
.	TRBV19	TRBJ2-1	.	TGTGCCAGTAGTATAGATGGCGGGATGATATACAATGAGCAGTTCTTC	CASSIDGGMIYNEQFF
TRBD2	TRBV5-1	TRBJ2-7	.	TGCGCCAGCAGCTTGGAGGGCACTAGCGGGAGGGCCTCCTACGAGCAGTACTTC	CASSLEGTSGRASYEQYF
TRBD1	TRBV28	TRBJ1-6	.	TGTGCCAGCAGTGTTAGCCGTGATCATTTGACAGGGACCTTTGGGAGCTCCTATAATTCACCCCTCCACTTT	CASSVSRDHLTGTFGSSYNSPLHF
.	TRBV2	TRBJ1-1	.	TGTGCCAGCATGAGGGAACGTGCCACTGAAGCTTTCTTT	CASMRERATEAFF
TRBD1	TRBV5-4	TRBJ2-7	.	TGTGCCAGCAGCTTAAGACAGGGGGCCTTATCCTACGAGCAGTACTTC	CASSLRQGALSYEQYF
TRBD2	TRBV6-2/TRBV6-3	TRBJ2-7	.	TGTGCCAGCAGTGATGGACTAGCCCTTTCCTACGAGCAGTACTTC	CASSDGLALSYEQYF
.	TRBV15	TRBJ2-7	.	TGTGCCACCAGGTTTGGGAGGGGGTCCTCCTCCTACGAGCAGTACTTC	CATRFGRGSSSYEQYF
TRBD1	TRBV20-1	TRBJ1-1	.	TGCAGTGCTAGTCTTCGGGGGACAGTAGGAACTGAAGCTTTCTTT	CSASLRGTVGTEAFF
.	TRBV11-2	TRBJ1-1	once	TGTGCCAGCAGCCCCCTAATAAGGGAGGAGGCCTCTGAAGCTTTCTTT	CASSPLIREEASEAFF
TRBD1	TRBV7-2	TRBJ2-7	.	TGTGCCAGCAGCTTGAGGACAGGCTCGCACGAGCAGTACTTC	CASSLRTGSHEQYF
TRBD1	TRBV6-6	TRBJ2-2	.	TGTGCCAGCAGCACACCGGGACAGGGAGCCGGGGAGCTGTTTTTT	CASSTPGQGAGELFF
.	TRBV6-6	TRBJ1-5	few	TGTGCCAGCAGTGTGCAGGGCGTTCAGTATCAGCCCCAGCATTTT	CASSVQGVQYQPQHF
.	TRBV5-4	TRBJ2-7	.	TGTGCCAGCAGCTTGCTCCCGGGCGAGCAGTACTTC	CASSLLPGEQYF
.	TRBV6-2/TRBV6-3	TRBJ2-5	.	TGTGCCAGCAGTTTCGGAGACGTGCGAGAGACCCAGTACTTC	CASSFGDVRETQYF
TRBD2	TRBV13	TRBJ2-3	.	TGTGCCAGCAGCTTAAGGCCGGGAGGGACCACAGATACGCAGTATTTT	CASSLRPGGTTDTQYF
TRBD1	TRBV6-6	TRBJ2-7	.	TGTGCCAGCAGGTATACAGGGGCTTGGGAGCAGTACTTC	CASRYTGAWEQYF
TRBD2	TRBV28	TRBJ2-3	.	TGTGCCAGCAGCCCTACTAGCGGTTCTAGCACAGATACGCAGTATTTT	CASSPTSGSSTDTQYF
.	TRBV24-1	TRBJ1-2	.	TGTGCCACCAGTGAGACAGTCTACAGCTATGGCTACACCTTC	CATSETVYSYGYTF
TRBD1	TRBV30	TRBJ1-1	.	TGTGCCTGGACTCCGGACAGGGTAAAGCCTGAAGCTTTCTTT	CAWTPDRVKPEAFF
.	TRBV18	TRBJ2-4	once	TGTGCCAGCTCACCAGCACTCTGGGAGATGGGCAAAAACATTCAGTACTTC	CASSPALWEMGKNIQYF
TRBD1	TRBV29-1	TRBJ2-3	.	TGCAGCGTTGAAGACATCCGGAGCCGGGACAGGGGACGAGGTACGCAGTATTTT	CSVEDIRSRDRGRGTQYF
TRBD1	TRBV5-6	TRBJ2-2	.	TGTGCCAGCAGCTTTCCGACAGGGGCTTCCACCGGGGAGCTGTTTTTT	CASSFPTGASTGELFF
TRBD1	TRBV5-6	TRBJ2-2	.	TGTGCCAGCAGTCAGAAAGACAGGGACACCGGGGAGCTGTTTTTT	CASSQKDRDTGELFF
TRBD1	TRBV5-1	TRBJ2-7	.	TGCGCCAGCAGCTTACAGGGGTACGAGCAGTACTTC	CASSLQGYEQYF
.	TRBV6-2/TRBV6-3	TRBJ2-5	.	TGTGCCAGCAGTAAAGAGGAAGAGACCCAGTACTTC	CASSKEEETQYF
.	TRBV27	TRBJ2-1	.	TGTGCCAGCAGCTTGAGCGGAGCCAGCTACAATGAGCAGTTCTTC	CASSLSGASYNEQFF
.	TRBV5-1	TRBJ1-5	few	TGCGCCAGCACCAGGGGATACGATCAGCCCCAGCATTTT	CASTRGYDQPQHF
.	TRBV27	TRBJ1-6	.	TGTGCCAGCAGTTTGTCAGGCTTTTTGAGCTCCTATAATTCACCCCTCCACTTT	CASSLSGFLSSYNSPLHF
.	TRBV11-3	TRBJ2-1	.	TGTGCCAGCAGCTTAGCCGGGAATTACAATGAGCAGTTCTTC	CASSLAGNYNEQFF
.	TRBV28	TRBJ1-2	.	TGTGCCAGCAGCCCAAGTCTGGCAGTAAACTATGGCTACACCTTC	CASSPSLAVNYGYTF
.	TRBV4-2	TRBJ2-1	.	TGTGCCAGCAGCCAAGATCTTCCACTGAGCTCCTACAATGAGCAGTTCTTC	CASSQDLPLSSYNEQFF
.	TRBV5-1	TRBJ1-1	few	TGCGCCAGCAGCTTGGCCGAACAAGCTGAAGCTTTCTTT	CASSLAEQAEAFF
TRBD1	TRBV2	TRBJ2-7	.	TGTGCCAGCAGTGAAGGGACAGGGAACGAGCAGTACTTC	CASSEGTGNEQYF
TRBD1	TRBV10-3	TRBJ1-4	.	TGTGCCATCAGTGAGCAAACCGGGACAGGGTACGAAAAACTGTTTTTT	CAISEQTGTGYEKLFF
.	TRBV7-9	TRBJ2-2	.	TGTGCCAGCAGCTACAAGGGGGTTGCCACCGGGGAGCTGTTTTTT	CASSYKGVATGELFF
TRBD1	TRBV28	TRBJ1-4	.	TGTGCCAGCAGTAAAGACAGGGCCGAACTGTTTTTT	CASSKDRAELFF
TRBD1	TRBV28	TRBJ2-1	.	TGTGCCAGCAGTTCAGGGGGTAATGAGCAGTTCTTC	CASSSGGNEQFF
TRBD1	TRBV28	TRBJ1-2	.	TGTGCCAGCAGTTTTGGGACAGTCACTTTAGGGGGCTACACCTTC	CASSFGTVTLGGYTF
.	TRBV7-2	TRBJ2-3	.	TGTGCCAGCAGCTTACGAATTGTGCCGGAGTATGCAGATACGCAGTATTTT	CASSLRIVPEYADTQYF
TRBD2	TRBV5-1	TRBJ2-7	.	TGCGCCAGCAGCCCTGGCCTGTCGGCGGGAGAAAGTGAGCAGTACTTC	CASSPGLSAGESEQYF
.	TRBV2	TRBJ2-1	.	TGTGCCAGCAGTGTACAGGTCGAGGACAATGAGCAGTTCTTC	CASSVQVEDNEQFF
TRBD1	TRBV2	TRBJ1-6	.	TGTGCCAGCAGCGAGGACAGGGAGAAGGTTTTCCTGGGGTTTTCACCCCTCCACTTT	CASSEDREKVFLGFSPLHF
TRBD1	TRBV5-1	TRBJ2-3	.	TGCGCCAGCAGCCCACGACAGGGGATGAGCACAGATACGCAGTATTTT	CASSPRQGMSTDTQYF
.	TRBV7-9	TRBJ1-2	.	TGTGCCAGCAGCTTTTCAGGGGACTATGGCTACACCTTT	CASSFSGDYGYTF
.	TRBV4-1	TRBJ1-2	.	TGCGCCAGCAGTCGGGGGGCTAACTATGGCTACACCTTC	CASSRGANYGYTF
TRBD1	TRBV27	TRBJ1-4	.	TGTGCCAGCAGTTTCTCCGGGACAGGGAATGAAAAACTGTTTTTT	CASSFSGTGNEKLFF
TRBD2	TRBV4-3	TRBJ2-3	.	TGCGCCAGCAGCCAAGGCCAGGGACTAGCGGGAGGAGATACGCAGTATTTT	CASSQGQGLAGGDTQYF
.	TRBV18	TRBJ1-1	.	TGTGCCAGCTCACCACCGTACAGCAACACTGAAGCTTTCTTT	CASSPPYSNTEAFF
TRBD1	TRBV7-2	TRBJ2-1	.	TGTGCCAGCAGCTCCACAGGGGGAATTGAGCAGTTCTTC	CASSSTGGIEQFF
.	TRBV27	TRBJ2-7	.	TGTGCCAGCAGCCCTAACACAGGGTTAGACTACGAGCAGTACTTC	CASSPNTGLDYEQYF
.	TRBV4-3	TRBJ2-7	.	TGCGCCAGCAGCCAAGGTGCGGGGGCGGTATACGAGCAGTACTTC	CASSQGAGAVYEQYF
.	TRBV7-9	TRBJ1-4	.	TGTGCCAGCCGGGGGGCGGCATCTGGAGGTAATGAAAAACTGTTTTTT	CASRGAASGGNEKLFF
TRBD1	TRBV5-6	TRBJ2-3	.	TGTGCCAGCAGCTTACAGGGGGAGGCAGATACGCAGTATTTT	CASSLQGEADTQYF
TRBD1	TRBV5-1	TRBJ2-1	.	TGCGCCAGCAGCTCCTTACCGGGACAGACCTACAATGAGCAGTTCTTC	CASSSLPGQTYNEQFF
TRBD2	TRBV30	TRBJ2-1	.	TGTGCCTGGATGAGAGGAGCGGGAGGGTATAGTGAGCAGTTCTTC	CAWMRGAGGYSEQFF
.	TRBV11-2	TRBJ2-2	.	TGTGCCAGCAGCCTCCGGGACACCACCCTCCCCGGGGAGCTGTTTTTT	CASSLRDTTLPGELFF
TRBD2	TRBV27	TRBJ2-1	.	TGTGCCAGCAGTTTCCAGAGACTAGCGGGCACCAATGAGCAGTTCTTC	CASSFQRLAGTNEQFF